This T cell receptor beta chain came from a study of T cell responses to AZD1222 COVID-19 vaccine. Findings of the study overall: White British donors predominated, females outnumbered males, and clonal diversity was possibly underestimated. At baseline, just 5 or 6 AZD1222 recipients tested seropositive. Two AZD1222 administrations were followed by greater Spike-specific TCR breadth and depth. Regions left unmutated in variants are reportedly the target of nearly half of spike-specific TCRs.

As regards this clone: Its target is not known.

The CDR3 has 15 amino acids. Germline values: CDR1 SEHNR, CDR2 FQNEAQ (reference sequence). V lost 5 bases and J lost 3, with 17 bases in between. Here immunoSEQ multiplex PCR was the method, and the copy in TCRdb shows in-frame clones only, minus some. The sample holds around 170,000 clones, 75% to 95% seen once. The genes are TRBV7-9 and TRBJ2-7; D uncertain. The starting material was peripheral blood, obtained on day 0 of AZD1222 vaccination. This sequence originates from an adult in good health. The CDR3 loop reads CASSPPPTYYYEQYF. Here the CDR3 DNA reads TGTGCCAGCAGCCCCCCACCCACATACTACTACGAGCAGTACTTC.